Below, one T cell receptor beta chain is given with its context. The antigen is undetermined. One entry per CDR3 protein, called by TCRdb with MiXCR from the reads. Here the sample spans about 360,000 distinct CDR3 sequences, around 18% being singletons. The CDR3 sequence is 13 residues long. J gave up 6 bases and V 8 bases, and 6 bases lay outside the gene matches. CDR1 and CDR2 from the germline V gene are MNHEY and SVGEGT. The sample is drawn from a study of T cell repertoires in cytomegalovirus infection. The overall study: Public TCR beta signatures indicated both CMV infection and matching HLA type. General study results and limits: There were HLA-C-restricted CMV-specific TCR beta clonotypes dominating the ex vivo response.

This chain joins TRBV6-2 or TRBV6-3 and TRBJ2-7; TRBD2 matches at 11 bases. The origin of this receptor is a human donor in good health (CMV status not recorded). Some clones in this sample may be carry-over from other donors' samples. Material: PBMCs. Here the CDR3 reads CASSTSGIGEQYF. In DNA, the CDR3 is TGTGCCAGCTCGACTAGCGGGATAGGCGAGCAGTACTTC.